These 19 T cell receptor beta chains were sequenced from one sample in a study of T cells in Graves' hyperthyroidism and ophthalmopathy. RNA transcripts gave rise to amplified TCR beta CDR3 regions. The HTBI primer set drove a first-round RT-PCR of the TCR CDR3. TCRdb recomputed calls from the multiplex PCR reads with MiXCR, one row per CDR3 protein. The table lists about 720,000 distinct CDR3 sequences, over 15% of them singletons. Sequenced: blood. Receptors were obtained from a man aged 18 to 30 with Graves' hyperthyroidism.

The chain links TRBV19 to TRBJ1-4, with 7 bases matching TRBD1. The germline V gene encodes CDR1 LNHDA and CDR2 SQIVND (reference sequence). The CDR3 spans 13 residues. V lost 7 bases and J lost 7; bases outside the gene matches: 6. The CDR3 DNA reads TGTGCCAGTACCGGCCGGGACAGTGAAAAACTGTTTTTT. Translation: CASTGRDSEKLFF.

This clonotype was found many times. The chain has TRBV3-1 and TRBJ2-1; perhaps D is TRBD1 or TRBD2 (6 bases each). Deletions cut 3 bases from V and 5 bases from J, with 26 bases between. This CDR3 spans 19 amino acids. The V gene's germline CDR1 is LGHDT and CDR2 YNNKEL (reference sequence). CDR3 in amino acids: CASSQGGSRTYLGDNEQFF. The CDR3, as DNA: TGTGCCAGCAGCCAGGGGGGCAGTCGAACCTATTTGGGGGACAATGAGCAGTTCTTC.

This clonotype was observed at least ten times. The J gene is TRBJ2-1, the V gene TRBV28; possibly TRBD2 for D (6 bases). The CDR3 loop spans 20 amino acids. V was cut by 4 bases and J by 0 bases, with 25 bases left in between. The germline CDR1 and CDR2 sequences are MDHEN and SYDVKM. The CDR3 reads CASSSLKVDGSTSSYNEQFF. In nucleotides, the CDR3 is TGTGCCAGCAGTTCCCTAAAAGTGGACGGGAGTACCTCCTCCTACAATGAGCAGTTCTTC.

In this sample, this clonotype turned up many times. The chain is built from TRBV11-1 and TRBJ2-1; D possibly corresponds to TRBD2 (6 bases). Germline loops: CDR1 SGHAT, CDR2 FQDESV (reference sequence). The ends were cut back, 5 bases at V and 6 bases at J, with 11 bases in the middle. The CDR3 is made up of 13 amino acids. CDR3 bases: TGTGCCAGCAGCCTCGGACTAACCAATGAGCAGTTCTTC. Amino acids: CASSLGLTNEQFF.

This clonotype occurred many times. This sequence joins TRBV7-6 and TRBJ2-1; the D gene could be TRBD1 or TRBD2 (5 bases each). Germline assignment: CDR1 SGHVS and CDR2 FNYEAQ. V was pared by 4 bases and J by 1 base, with 11 bases between. This CDR3 comprises 15 residues. CDR3 nucleotide sequence: TGTGCCAGCAGCTCCCCAGGGAGATCCTACAATGAGCAGTTCTTC. Protein sequence: CASSSPGRSYNEQFF.

The rearrangement uses TRBV2 and TRBJ2-4; 7 nucleotides match TRBD1. The CDR3 has 15 amino acids. V was clipped by 2 bases and J by 3 bases; unmatched bases: 4. From germline, CDR1 is SNHLY and CDR2 FYNNEI. The CDR3 region is CASSEKRDSKNIQYF. Written as DNA, the CDR3 is TGTGCCAGCAGTGAAAAAAGGGACAGCAAAAACATTCAGTACTTC.

This clonotype was detected many times. The CDR3 loop is CASSPTIWSYEQYF. Here the CDR3 DNA reads TGTGCCAGCAGCCCGACTATCTGGTCCTACGAGCAGTACTTC. The rearrangement joins TRBV12-3 or TRBV12-4 to TRBJ2-7; D possibly corresponds to TRBD2 (5 bases). With 6 bases removed from V and 1 base from J, the gap between germline ends came to 13 bases. The CDR3 runs 14 residues.

This clonotype has just a few counts. The chain employs TRBV24-1 and TRBJ2-7; D ambiguous. The CDR3 spans 13 residues. The V end lost 9 bases, the J end lost 3 bases, and 14 bases lay between the germline ends. Germline V gene data show CDR1 as KGHDR and CDR2 as SFDVKD. In nucleotides, the CDR3 is TGTGCCACCGAGGAGAGAGCTGGCTACGAGCAGTACTTC. Encoded protein: CATEERAGYEQYF.

The table lists this clonotype with a few counts. The chain couples TRBV19 to TRBJ2-2, with D possibly TRBD1 on 5 matching bases. The germline gives CDR1 LNHDA, CDR2 SQIVND (reference sequence). There are 13 residues in the CDR3. V was shortened by 10 bases and J by 3 bases, with 12 bases between the two germline ends. For the CDR3, the DNA is TGTGCCATTCAGACAGCGCACACCGGGGAGCTGTTTTTT. It translates to CAIQTAHTGELFF.

This clonotype has ten or more counts. The chain combines TRBV7-2 with TRBJ2-3; 12 bases fit TRBD2. CDR1 is SGHTA and CDR2 is FQGNSA in the germline V gene. The CDR3 sequence is 16 residues long. The trim removed 5 bases at V and 1 base at J, leaving 4 bases unmatched. CDR3 residues: CASSRASGGGTDTQYF. The CDR3 coding sequence is TGTGCCAGCAGCCGGGCTAGCGGGGGGGGCACAGATACGCAGTATTTT.

This clonotype has a count of ten or more. The chain couples TRBV2 to TRBJ1-5, with a possible D match to TRBD1 (6 bases). The CDR3 consists of 14 residues. CDR1 is SNHLY and CDR2 is FYNNEI in the germline V gene. With 1 base removed from V and 4 bases from J, the gap between germline ends came to 8 bases. The CDR3 region is CASSEGTANQPQHF. Written as DNA, the CDR3 is TGTGCCAGCAGTGAAGGGACAGCGAATCAGCCCCAGCATTTT.

The sample holds a few counts of this clonotype. V usage is TRBV7-9 and J usage is TRBJ1-3; D not certain. The CDR3 spans 15 residues. The germline gives CDR1 SEHNR, CDR2 FQNEAQ (reference sequence). V shed 5 bases and J shed 8 bases, with 19 bases lying between them. Here the CDR3 reads CASSRIAASSHTIYF. The CDR3 DNA follows: TGTGCCAGCAGCCGTATAGCGGCAAGCTCGCACACCATATATTTT. The full variable domain, completed using reference TRBV7-9 and TRBJ1-3, is DTGVSQNPRHKITKRGQNVTFRCDPISEHNRLYWYRQTLGQGPEFLTYFQNEAQLEKSRLLSDRFSAERPKGSFSTLEIQRTEQGDSAMYLCASSRIAASSHTIYFGEGSWLTVV.

The chain recombines TRBV12-3 or TRBV12-4 with TRBJ1-2, with 7 bases aligning to TRBD1. J lost 6 bases, V lost 6 bases, and 7 bases had no gene match. The CDR3 length is 13 residues. The CDR3 DNA sequence: TGTGCCAGCAGCAAAACAGGGGACCATGGCTACACCTTC. This codes for CASSKTGDHGYTF.

This clonotype was found a few times. This sequence joins TRBV4-3 and TRBJ2-1, with a weak D call TRBD1 (5 bases). CDR1 is LGHNA and CDR2 is YSLEER in the germline V gene. This CDR3 is 16 amino acids long. V gave up 0 bases and J gave up 4 bases, with 13 bases separating them. The DNA of the CDR3 is TGCGCCAGCAGCCAAGATGGGGCTAGTTCTTACAATGAGCAGTTCTTC. This sequence encodes CASSQDGASSYNEQFF.

This clonotype has a count of ten or more. The V and J genes are TRBV27 and TRBJ1-2; no reliable D call. Germline CDR1 reads MNHEY; CDR2 reads SMNVEV (reference sequence). This CDR3 region has 14 residues. Between the trimmed V and J ends, which lost 0 bases and 4 bases, there was a span of 9 bases. This CDR3 is CASSLSAGSYGYTF. The CDR3, as DNA: TGTGCCAGCAGTTTATCGGCCGGGTCCTATGGCTACACCTTC.

As to this clonotype: This is likely a read error, given that the CDR3 carries no conserved phenylalanine or tryptophan at its end. The chain combines TRBV2 with TRBJ1-6; tentatively, D is TRBD1 (5 bases). The CDR3 consists of 14 residues. Per the germline V gene, CDR1 is SNHLY and CDR2 is FYNNEI. V shed 6 bases and J shed 6 bases, with 12 bases lying between them. The CDR3 is CASRTTGGNSPLHS. CDR3 nucleotides: TGTGCCAGCAGAACCACGGGGGGTAATTCACCCCTCCACTCT.

The table lists this clonotype with many counts. The rearrangement links TRBV27 to TRBJ2-7; weak D call: TRBD2 (6 bases). The germline V gene has CDR1 MNHEY and CDR2 SMNVEV (reference sequence). This CDR3 comprises 15 residues. Trimming took 6 bases from V and 3 from J, leaving 18 bases between them. The CDR3 coding sequence is TGTGCCAGCAGCCCCTTAGGAGGGAAGGTCTACGAGCAGTACTTC. It is translated as CASSPLGGKVYEQYF.

The table lists this clonotype with many counts. CDR3 nucleotide sequence: TGTGCCAGCAGTTTCCCTACAGGGGGCACAAACATTCAGTACTTC. Translation: CASSFPTGGTNIQYF. This rearrangement joins TRBV12-3 or TRBV12-4 to TRBJ2-4, with 9 bases matching TRBD1. The ends lost 3 bases at V and 6 bases at J; junction bases unmatched: 6. The CDR3 extends over 15 amino acids.

This clonotype showed up many times. This rearrangement joins TRBV27 to TRBJ1-2; D remains unclear. Trimming removed 2 bases from V and 4 bases from J, with 8 bases in between. This CDR3 spans 13 amino acids. The germline CDR1 and CDR2 sequences are MNHEY and SMNVEV (reference sequence). CDR3 protein: CASSLASSYGYTF. DNA for the CDR3: TGTGCCAGCAGTTTAGCCTCTTCCTATGGCTACACCTTC.